The entry below gives a single TCR beta chain sequence along with its context. In its sample, this clone was seen once. The clone's antigen remains unknown. One base away there is no much larger clone; base qualities are not given. This record comes from a study of T cell responses to AZD1222 COVID-19 vaccine (dated by TCRdb to the early 2020s). A note on the overall study: AZD1222 recipients given second doses at about 4 weeks or at about 12 weeks were pooled, since spike-specific TCR depth and breadth were not found to differ between the two schedules. A total of approximately 250 trial participants underwent TCR sequencing, of whom more than 200 had received two doses of AZD1222 and roughly 26 had received two doses of the MenACWY control vaccine. Trial participants were enrolled by age into 18-55, 56-69 and 70-plus year subgroups, with around 150, 28 and 57 TCR-sequenced participants respectively.

In the paper's terms, the time point label means: baseline before first vaccination. Vaccinee samples were obtained from the UK trials COV001 and COV002, which included a single-blind randomized controlled phase 2/3 trial of AZD1222 (ChAdOx1 nCoV-19) in healthy adults. Trial participant PBMC samples were collected at day 0 and day 28 after the second dose for TCRbeta chain sequencing. The CDR3 regions of human TCRbeta chains were analyzed by immunosequencing. As for how the authors treated the data: Repertoire TCRs were matched against a reference library of SARS-CoV-2-specific TCRs generated with the MIRA antigen-specificity platform. Breadth meant the fraction of unique TCRs that were SARS-CoV-2-associated, whereas depth meant the fraction of total T cells that were SARS-CoV-2-associated. Using the MIRA data, every spike-specific TCR was mapped to the spike region that the TCR reacted to and assigned to either a CD4 or a CD8 class. Log10-transformed breadth and depth values were compared by one-way ANOVA with Sidak's multiple comparisons tests. TCRdb took this table from immuneACCESS and kept in-frame rearrangements with V and J called. Such tables lack part of the clones; where checked against another copy, unresolved V genes explain under half of the gap, and the rest is unexplained. The V and J calls and clone size come from that table; D and trimming were worked out from the DNA. A total of 25,000 to 35,000 clones appear in this sample, just under 80% of them only once. In total, the top ten clones hold under 6.5% of the sample.

The full study reports these points: Vaccine-associated CD4 TCRs spanned the whole spike protein, with dominant responses in regions 160-218 and 743-854. Nearly half of unique spike-specific TCRs reportedly recognized epitopes outside regions mutated in the B.1.351 and B.1.1.7 variants. After two AZD1222 doses, both the breadth and the depth of spike-specific TCRs were significantly higher than at day 0 and than in MenACWY recipients. Because no day 14 peak-response samples were available, the repertoires could be characterized only after the peak T cell response. Conclusions about previously exposed vaccinees are limited because only a handful of AZD1222 recipients were SARS-CoV-2 seropositive at baseline. Participants were mostly white British and included more females than males, and it was suggested by the authors that clonal diversity may have been underestimated. In the small 56-69-year group, the increase in depth fell short of significance, most likely because of low power.

The source of this sequence is an adult in good health. The sample here was peripheral blood, taken on day 0 of AZD1222 vaccination.

This receptor carries the CDR3 CASSVVLGLGEQFF. The nucleotide sequence is TGTGCCAGCAGCGTAGTTCTGGGTCTGGGTGAGCAGTTCTTC. The chain joins TRBV9 to TRBJ2-1; the D gene assignment is ambiguous. From the cysteine up to the phenylalanine, the CDR3 has a length of 14 residues. CDR3 DNA is the only sequence kept; it has 42 bases, read in frame from the first base. Sequences SGDLS (CDR1) and YYNGEE (CDR2) are obtained from the germline V gene. V and J lose 0 bases and 9 bases, and a span of 13 bases separates them.